Each of the 27 T cell receptor beta chains below was sequenced from the same sample in a study of shared clonotypes between healthy human individuals. TCRdb's copy holds only in-frame clones and misses some; the assay was immunoSEQ multiplex PCR. Of over a million clones detected, under 99% appear once; the ten largest clones hold about 0.42%. Specimen: naive CD4+ T cells sorted from blood. Specified subset: CD45RA+ positively selected. The receptors originated from a man younger than 45 in good health.

The J gene is TRBJ2-5, the V gene TRBV5-1; 10 nucleotides agree with TRBD1. This CDR3 is 15 amino acids long. The trim removed 0 bases at V and 5 bases at J, leaving 4 bases unmatched. CDR1 and CDR2 from the germline V gene are SGHRS and YFSETQ. Here the CDR3 reads CASSLGQGAWETQYF. The CDR3 DNA is TGCGCCAGCAGCTTGGGACAGGGGGCTTGGGAGACCCAGTACTTC.

Remarks on this clone: Other DNA sequences in this sample translate to the same CDR3. The rearrangement joins TRBV5-1 to TRBJ2-7; D is uncertain. The CDR3 runs to 12 residues. Trimming pared 3 bases from V and 2 bases from J, leaving 6 bases between. Germline CDR1 reads SGHRS; CDR2 reads YFSETQ. CDR3 DNA: TGCGCCAGCAGCTCTACAACCTACGAGCAGTACTTC. Translating gives CASSSTTYEQYF.

This clone was detected only once. The chain combines TRBV6-1 with TRBJ2-2; D uncertain. CDR1 MNHNS and CDR2 SASEGT come from the germline V gene. This CDR3 contains 14 residues. Trimming took off 5 bases at V and 6 bases at J, with 13 bases between the two ends. This CDR3 reads CASSSDPVAGELFF. CDR3 bases: TGTGCCAGCAGTTCCGACCCTGTCGCCGGGGAGCTGTTTTTT.

The gene calls are TRBV5-4 and TRBJ1-5; 9 bases align to TRBD1. J was trimmed by 11 bases and V by 5 bases; bases with no gene match: 8. Germline V gene lookup returns CDR1 SGHNT and CDR2 YYREEE (reference sequence). The CDR3 contains 13 residues. CDR3 nucleotides: TGTGCCAGCAGGACAGGGGGGGAGGTGGCCCAGCATTTT. Protein: CASRTGGEVAQHF.

This clone was seen only once. The rearrangement uses TRBV11-2 and TRBJ1-5, with unresolved D. V was cut by 5 bases and J by 1 base, with 12 bases left in between. Germline CDR1 and CDR2: SGHAT and FQNNGV. CDR3 length equals 15 residues. The CDR3 loop is CASSAEGRSNQPQHF. The CDR3 DNA follows: TGTGCCAGCAGCGCAGAAGGTAGAAGCAATCAGCCCCAGCATTTT.

This chain joins TRBV7-3 and TRBJ2-5, with D possibly being TRBD2 (5 bases). The V end lost 5 bases, the J end lost 3 bases, and 10 bases lay between the germline ends. Germline CDR1 SGHTA, CDR2 FQGTGA. The CDR3 extends over 13 amino acids. The CDR3 nucleotides are TGTGCCAGCAGCAAGGAAGCGGAAGAGACCCAGTACTTC. This sequence encodes CASSKEAEETQYF.

This clone was detected only once. The chain recombines TRBV6-5 with TRBJ2-7; TRBD1 agrees at 8 bases. Losses at the gene ends were 6 bases for V and 1 base for J; bases not matched to a gene: 5. The CDR3 contains 14 residues. Looked up from germline, CDR1 is MNHEY and CDR2 is SVGAGI. CDR3 in amino acids: CASRPRQGSYEQYF. CDR3 bases: TGTGCCAGCAGGCCTCGACAGGGGTCCTACGAGCAGTACTTC.

The chain employs TRBV7-3 and TRBJ2-3; 11 bases agree with TRBD2. V trimming: 4 bases; J trimming: 1 base; junction bases outside the gene matches: 1. Germline CDR1 reads SGHTA; CDR2 reads FQGTGA. The CDR3 has 15 residues. CDR3 nucleotides: TGTGCCAGCAGCTCGGGACTAGCGGGCACAGATACGCAGTATTTT. It is translated as CASSSGLAGTDTQYF.

The chain links TRBV9 to TRBJ1-4; no reliable D call. CDR1 is SGDLS and CDR2 is YYNGEE in the germline V gene. The CDR3 totals 14 residues. The V and J ends lost 4 bases and 7 bases respectively, with 14 bases between them. The chain's CDR3 is CASSTEGVGEKLFF. The CDR3 DNA reads as TGTGCCAGCAGCACCGAAGGAGTGGGTGAAAAACTGTTTTTT.

With regard to this clone: Other DNA sequences in this specimen translate into the identical CDR3. CDR3 loop: CASRREGRDTQYF. CDR3 bases: TGTGCCAGTCGGCGGGAGGGCCGGGATACGCAGTATTTT. The chain employs TRBV19 and TRBJ2-3; 9 bases match TRBD2. This CDR3 contains 13 residues. V trimming: 8 bases; J trimming: 6 bases; junction bases outside the gene matches: 6. Germline V gene sequence: CDR1 LNHDA, CDR2 SQIVND (reference sequence).

This clone was seen once. The chain employs TRBV5-1 and TRBJ2-7, with D hard to call. The CDR3 spans 14 residues. CDR1 is SGHRS and CDR2 is YFSETQ in the germline V gene. Trimming pared 5 bases from V and 2 bases from J, leaving 14 bases between. The CDR3 DNA is TGCGCCAGCAGTACGGTCCCTGTAGCCTACGAGCAGTACTTC. It specifies CASSTVPVAYEQYF.

V gene TRBV6-1 combines with J gene TRBJ2-7; the D gene is possibly TRBD2 (6 bases). V was clipped by 0 bases and J by 4 bases, with 7 bases between them. The CDR3 loop spans 13 amino acids. CDR1 is MNHNS and CDR2 is SASEGT in the germline V gene. The CDR3: CASSEAAGYEQYF. The CDR3 coding sequence is TGTGCCAGCAGTGAAGCGGCGGGATACGAGCAGTACTTC.

About this clone: At one end the junction does not follow the germline gene, possibly because of a read error. This chain joins TRBV15 and TRBJ2-5, with a tentative D call TRBD2 (6 bases). CDR3 size: 13 residues. Looked up from germline, CDR1 is LNHNV and CDR2 is YYDKDF (reference sequence). The CDR3 region is CATSRDFRENQYF. The CDR3 DNA is TGTGCCACCAGCAGAGATTTCCGGGAGAACCAGTACTTC.

J is TRBJ1-4 and V is TRBV4-1, with a tentative D call TRBD1 (6 bases). Germline-derived CDR1 and CDR2 are MGHRA and YSYEKL. The CDR3 has 14 amino acids. V was shortened by 6 bases and J by 4 bases, with 12 bases between the two germline ends. CDR3 sequence: CASSEGHLNEKLFF. CDR3 in DNA: TGCGCCAGCAGTGAGGGACACCTTAATGAAAAACTGTTTTTT.

The V and J genes are TRBV6-5 and TRBJ2-1; 9 nucleotides agree with TRBD1. CDR1 and CDR2 from the germline V gene are MNHEY and SVGAGI. V shed 5 bases and J 4 bases; nucleotides not matched to a gene: 6. The CDR3 consists of 15 residues. The CDR3 loop reads CASSRTGGRYNEQFF. The CDR3 DNA sequence: TGTGCCAGCAGTCGTACAGGGGGCCGGTACAATGAGCAGTTCTTC.

The chain uses TRBV18 and TRBJ1-1; D is unresolved. This CDR3 region has 13 residues. The V gene's germline CDR1 is KGHSH and CDR2 LQKENI. Trimming cost V 1 base and J 8 bases, with 11 bases left between them. The CDR3 nucleotides are TGTGCCAGCTCACCACGGGCAACCACGGAAGCTTTCTTT. Its translation is CASSPRATTEAFF. Full variable domain (missing parts from reference TRBV18 and TRBJ1-1): NAGVMQNPRHLVRRRGQEARLRCSPMKGHSHVYWYRQLPEEGLKFMVYLQKENIIDESGMPKERFSAEFPKEGPSILRIQQVVRGDSAAYFCASSPRATTEAFFGQGTRLTVV.

This clone was observed a single time. This sequence joins TRBV5-5 and TRBJ2-5, with D unclear. This CDR3 comprises 11 residues. The germline gives CDR1 SGHKS, CDR2 YYEKEE (reference sequence). V lost 1 base to trimming and J lost 2 bases, with 0 bases between them. The DNA of the CDR3 is TGTGCCAGCAGCTTGCAAGAGACCCAGTACTTC. It encodes CASSLQETQYF.

CDR3 region: CASSPLPGQGVGTTEAFF. As DNA, the CDR3 is TGTGCCAGCTCACCATTGCCGGGACAGGGTGTTGGTACGACTGAAGCTTTCTTT. The chain couples TRBV18 to TRBJ1-1, with 9 bases aligning to TRBD1. The CDR3 covers 18 residues. Germline loops: CDR1 KGHSH, CDR2 LQKENI. V trimming: 2 bases; J trimming: 5 bases; junction bases outside the gene matches: 15.

Comment on this clone: The junction does not match germline at one end; this may be a read error. The rearrangement links TRBV7-9 to TRBJ1-2; D call uncertain. This CDR3 has 10 amino acids. Looked up from germline, CDR1 is SEHNR and CDR2 is FQNEAQ (reference sequence). The DNA of the CDR3 is TGTGCCAGCAGTTTAGCTGGCTACACCTTC. This encodes CASSLAGYTF.

This rearrangement joins TRBV6-1 to TRBJ1-5, with D tentatively TRBD1 (6 bases). The germline V and J ends were trimmed by 8 bases and 7 bases, with 18 bases remaining between them. The CDR3 is 14 amino acids. Germline V gene data show CDR1 as MNHNS and CDR2 as SASEGT. The CDR3 DNA reads TGTGCCAGCTGGGACAAAAGGGCGGAGCAGCCCCAGCATTTT. Translation gives CASWDKRAEQPQHF.

The genes are TRBV28 and TRBJ1-5; D not certain. This CDR3 region has 15 residues. Germline CDR1 is MDHEN and CDR2 is SYDVKM. V was shortened by 8 bases and J by 4 bases, with 18 bases between the two germline ends. Here the CDR3 DNA reads TGTGCCAGCCGTCTTTCCAGCCCTAGAAATCAGCCCCAGCATTTT. Translating it yields CASRLSSPRNQPQHF.

J is TRBJ2-4 and V is TRBV6-5; maybe TRBD1 (6 bases). Trimming left V 6 bases short and J 7 bases short, with 7 bases between. Germline V lookup: CDR1 MNHEY, CDR2 SVGAGI. The length of the CDR3 is 11 residues. The CDR3 bases are TGTGCCAGCAGAACAGGGAACATTCAGTACTTC. Translated: CASRTGNIQYF.

CDR3 sequence reads: CASTGVNTEAFF. The CDR3 DNA reads TGCGCCAGCACGGGGGTGAACACTGAAGCTTTCTTT. The chain recombines TRBV5-1 with TRBJ1-1; weak D call: TRBD1 (5 bases). V was pared by 6 bases and J by 0 bases, with 6 bases between. From germline, CDR1 is SGHRS and CDR2 YFSETQ. The CDR3 totals 12 residues.

The chain links TRBV19 to TRBJ2-7, with D perhaps matching TRBD2 (6 bases). The CDR3 runs to 15 residues. V lost 4 bases and J 6 bases, leaving 19 bases between the germline ends. CDR1 is LNHDA, CDR2 SQIVND, per germline (reference sequence). CDR3: CASSRGPGEGGEQYF. CDR3 in DNA: TGTGCCAGTAGTAGGGGCCCGGGAGAAGGAGGCGAGCAGTACTTC.

This clone was observed a single time. This sequence joins TRBV29-1 and TRBJ2-3; no reliable D call. Deletions cut 4 bases from V and 4 bases from J, with 18 bases between. The CDR3 extends over 15 amino acids. Germline-derived CDR1 and CDR2 are SQVTM and ANQGSEA. CDR3 sequence: CSVVTVRFFPDTQYF. Written as DNA, the CDR3 is TGCAGCGTTGTAACGGTACGATTCTTTCCAGATACGCAGTATTTT.

The chain has TRBV19 and TRBJ2-2, with D perhaps TRBD1 (5 bases). This CDR3 comprises 13 residues. Germline CDR1 reads LNHDA; CDR2 reads SQIVND (reference sequence). The V and J ends lost 7 bases and 6 bases respectively, with 12 bases between them. CDR3 nucleotides: TGTGCCAGTACCCCCGCAGGGCCCGGGGAGCTGTTTTTT. Protein product: CASTPAGPGELFF.

Notes on this clone: At the DNA level, this CDR3 is encoded by other sequences in the same sample as well. The chain joins TRBV9 to TRBJ2-2; a weak D match, TRBD1 (6 bases). Per the germline V gene, CDR1 is SGDLS and CDR2 is YYNGEE. V was pared by 2 bases and J by 0 bases, with 8 bases between. This CDR3 comprises 15 residues. CDR3 sequence reads: CASSVTGTNTGELFF. The DNA of the CDR3 is TGTGCCAGCAGCGTCACAGGGACGAACACCGGGGAGCTGTTTTTT.